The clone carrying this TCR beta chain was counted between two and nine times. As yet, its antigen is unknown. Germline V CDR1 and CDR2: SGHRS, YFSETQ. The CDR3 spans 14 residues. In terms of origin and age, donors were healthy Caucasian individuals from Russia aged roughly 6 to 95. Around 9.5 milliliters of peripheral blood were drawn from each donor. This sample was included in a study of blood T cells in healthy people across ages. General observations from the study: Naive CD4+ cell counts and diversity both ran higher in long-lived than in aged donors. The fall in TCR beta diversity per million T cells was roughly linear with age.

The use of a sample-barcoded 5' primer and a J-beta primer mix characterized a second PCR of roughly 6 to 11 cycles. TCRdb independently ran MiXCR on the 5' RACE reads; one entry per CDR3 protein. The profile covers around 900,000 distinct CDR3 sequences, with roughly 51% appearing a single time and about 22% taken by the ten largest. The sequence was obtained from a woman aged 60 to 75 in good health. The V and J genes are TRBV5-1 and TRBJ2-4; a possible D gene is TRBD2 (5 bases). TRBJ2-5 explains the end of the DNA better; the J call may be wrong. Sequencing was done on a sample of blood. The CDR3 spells CASSSTSGVGTQYF. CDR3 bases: TGCGCCAGCAGTTCCACCTCCGGGGTCGGGACCCAGTACTTC.